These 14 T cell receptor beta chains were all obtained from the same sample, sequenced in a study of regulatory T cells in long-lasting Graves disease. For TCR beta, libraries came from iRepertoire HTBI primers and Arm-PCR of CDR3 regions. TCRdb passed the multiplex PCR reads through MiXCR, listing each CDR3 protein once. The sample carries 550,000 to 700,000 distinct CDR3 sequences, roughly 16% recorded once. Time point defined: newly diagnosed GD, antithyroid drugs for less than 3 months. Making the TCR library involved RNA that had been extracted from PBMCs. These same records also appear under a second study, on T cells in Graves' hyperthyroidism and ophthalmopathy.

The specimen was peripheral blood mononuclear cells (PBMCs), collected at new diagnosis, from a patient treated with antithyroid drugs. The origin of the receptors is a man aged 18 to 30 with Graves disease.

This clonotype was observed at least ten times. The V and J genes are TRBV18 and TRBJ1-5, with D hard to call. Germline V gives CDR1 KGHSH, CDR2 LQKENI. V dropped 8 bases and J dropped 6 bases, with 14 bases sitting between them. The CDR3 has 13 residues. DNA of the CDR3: TGTGCCAGCAGTCGCGGGGTCGGTCAGCCCCAGCATTTT. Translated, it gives CASSRGVGQPQHF.

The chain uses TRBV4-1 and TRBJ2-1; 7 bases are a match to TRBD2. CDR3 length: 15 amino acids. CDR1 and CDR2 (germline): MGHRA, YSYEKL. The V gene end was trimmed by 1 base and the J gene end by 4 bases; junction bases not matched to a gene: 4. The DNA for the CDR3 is TGCGCCAGCAGCCAAGTGGCTAGCGGATACAATGAGCAGTTCTTC. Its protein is CASSQVASGYNEQFF.

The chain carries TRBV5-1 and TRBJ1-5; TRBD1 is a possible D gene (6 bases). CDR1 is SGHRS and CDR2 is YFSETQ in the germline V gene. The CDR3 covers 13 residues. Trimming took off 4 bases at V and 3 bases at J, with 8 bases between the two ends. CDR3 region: CASSRDNNQPQHF. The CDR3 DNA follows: TGCGCCAGCAGCCGGGACAACAATCAGCCCCAGCATTTT.

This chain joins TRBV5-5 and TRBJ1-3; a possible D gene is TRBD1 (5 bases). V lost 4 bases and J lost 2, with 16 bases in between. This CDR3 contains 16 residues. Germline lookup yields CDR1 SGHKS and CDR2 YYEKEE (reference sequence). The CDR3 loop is CASSKTQGLAGNTIYF. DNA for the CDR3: TGTGCCAGCAGCAAAACCCAGGGTTTAGCTGGAAACACCATATATTTT.

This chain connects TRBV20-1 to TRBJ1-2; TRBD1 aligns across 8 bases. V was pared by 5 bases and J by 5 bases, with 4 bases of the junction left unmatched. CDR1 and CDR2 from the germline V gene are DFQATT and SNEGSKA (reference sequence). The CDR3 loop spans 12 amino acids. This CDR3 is CSAPDRAYGYTF. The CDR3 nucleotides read TGCAGTGCTCCGGACAGGGCATATGGCTACACCTTC.

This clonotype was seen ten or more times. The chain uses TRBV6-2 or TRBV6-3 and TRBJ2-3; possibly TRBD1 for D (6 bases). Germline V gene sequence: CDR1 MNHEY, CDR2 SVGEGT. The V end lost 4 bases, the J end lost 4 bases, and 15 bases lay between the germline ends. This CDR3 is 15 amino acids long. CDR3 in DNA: TGTGCCAGCAGTTTGCCAGGGGATGTTGCAGATACGCAGTATTTT. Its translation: CASSLPGDVADTQYF.

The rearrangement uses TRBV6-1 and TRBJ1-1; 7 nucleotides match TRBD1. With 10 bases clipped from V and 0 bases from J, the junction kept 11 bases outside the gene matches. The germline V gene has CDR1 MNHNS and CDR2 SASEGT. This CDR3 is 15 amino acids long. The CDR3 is CATHRGRALNTEAFF. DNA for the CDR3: TGTGCCACCCACAGGGGTCGTGCATTGAACACTGAAGCTTTCTTT.

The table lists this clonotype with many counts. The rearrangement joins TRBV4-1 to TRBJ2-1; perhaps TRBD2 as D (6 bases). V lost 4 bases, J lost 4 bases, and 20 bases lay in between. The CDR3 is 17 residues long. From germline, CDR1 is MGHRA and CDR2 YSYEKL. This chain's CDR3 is CASSLLAMGLGYNEQFF. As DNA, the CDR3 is TGCGCCAGCAGCCTTCTGGCGATGGGACTGGGGTACAATGAGCAGTTCTTC.

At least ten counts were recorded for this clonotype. The CDR3 reads CASSLEVDNEQFF. In DNA form, the CDR3 reads TGTGCCAGCAGCTTGGAGGTGGACAATGAGCAGTTCTTC. The chain joins TRBV5-8 to TRBJ2-1; no clear D gene. Germline-derived CDR1 and CDR2 are SGHTS and YDEGEE. V shed 0 bases and J shed 5 bases, with 6 bases lying between them. CDR3 length equals 13 residues.

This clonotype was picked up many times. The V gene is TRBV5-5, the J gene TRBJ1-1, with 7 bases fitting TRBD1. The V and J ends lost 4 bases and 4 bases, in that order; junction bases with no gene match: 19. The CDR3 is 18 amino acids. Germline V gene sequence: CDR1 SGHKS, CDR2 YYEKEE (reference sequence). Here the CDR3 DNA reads TGTGCCAGCAGCCTACCACGTAATCAGAGGGGGCGCCGCACTGAAGCTTTCTTT. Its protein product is CASSLPRNQRGRRTEAFF.

The CDR3 DNA is TGCGCCAGCAGCTTGGGAGGCAGAGCTAACTATGGCTACACCTTC. Its protein product is CASSLGGRANYGYTF. The chain uses TRBV5-1 and TRBJ1-2; D unresolved. CDR3 size: 15 residues. V gave up 0 bases and J gave up 0 bases, with 9 bases separating them. The germline gives CDR1 SGHRS, CDR2 YFSETQ.

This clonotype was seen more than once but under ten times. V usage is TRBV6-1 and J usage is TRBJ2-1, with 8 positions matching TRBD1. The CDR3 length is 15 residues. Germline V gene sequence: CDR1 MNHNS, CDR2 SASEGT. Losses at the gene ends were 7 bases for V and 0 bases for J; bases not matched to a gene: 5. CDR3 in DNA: TGTGCCAGCACCCCCGGACAGGGCTCCTACAATGAGCAGTTCTTC. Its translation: CASTPGQGSYNEQFF.

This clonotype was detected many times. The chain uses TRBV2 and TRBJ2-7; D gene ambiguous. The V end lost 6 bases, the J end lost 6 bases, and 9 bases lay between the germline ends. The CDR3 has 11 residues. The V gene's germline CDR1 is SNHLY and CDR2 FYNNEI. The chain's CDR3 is CASRTGPEQYF. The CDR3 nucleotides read TGTGCCAGCAGAACCGGGCCCGAGCAGTACTTC.

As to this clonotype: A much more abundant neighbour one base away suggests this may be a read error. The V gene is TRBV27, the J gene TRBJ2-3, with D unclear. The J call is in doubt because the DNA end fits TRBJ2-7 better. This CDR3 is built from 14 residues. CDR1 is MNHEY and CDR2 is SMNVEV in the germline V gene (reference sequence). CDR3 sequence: CASSLSRTYNEQYF. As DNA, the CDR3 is TGTGCCAGCAGTCTTTCAAGAACCTACAATGAGCAGTACTTC.